Below, 31 T cell receptor beta chains from the same sample are listed, as sequenced in a study of lung T cells in sarcoidosis with Löfgren's syndrome. One entry per CDR3 protein results from TCRdb running MiXCR on the reads. The sample has 4,000 or so distinct CDR3 sequences; 20% to 25% are singletons. The sample consisted of CD4+ T cells from bronchoalveolar lavage. The source of these receptors is a human donor with sarcoidosis (Löfgren's syndrome or another form), or a control subject (not recorded which).

In its sample, this clonotype was seen once. The chain joins TRBV27 to TRBJ2-7, with D possibly matching TRBD1 (6 bases). V was shortened by 5 bases and J by 6 bases, with 20 bases between the two germline ends. CDR3 length: 15 amino acids. Per the germline V gene, CDR1 is MNHEY and CDR2 is SMNVEV (reference sequence). CDR3 bases: TGTGCCAGCAGTCTCCGGGACACGGGGATCCCCGAGCAGTACTTC. Translating it yields CASSLRDTGIPEQYF.

This clonotype is judged large. The gene calls are TRBV2 and TRBJ2-5, with 9 bases matching TRBD1. The V gene end was trimmed by 5 bases and the J gene end by 4 bases; junction bases not matched to a gene: 5. There are 14 residues in the CDR3. Germline CDR1 SNHLY, CDR2 FYNNEI. CDR3 amino acids: CASSLGTGTETQYF. CDR3 sequence (DNA): TGTGCCAGCAGTTTAGGGACAGGGACAGAGACCCAGTACTTC.

The rearrangement links TRBV19 to TRBJ2-1; 8 bases align to TRBD2. V shed 3 bases, J shed 13 bases, and the junction held 14 bases outside the gene matches. Germline V gene sequence: CDR1 LNHDA, CDR2 SQIVND (reference sequence). The CDR3 consists of 15 residues. The CDR3 coding sequence is TGTGCCAGTAGTATGAAACTAGCGGTAGTCGGTGATCAGTTCTTC. Its protein is CASSMKLAVVGDQFF. The full variable domain, its missing parts supplied by reference TRBV19 and TRBJ2-1, is DGGITQSPKYLFRKEGQNVTLSCEQNLNHDAMYWYRQDPGQGLRLIYYSQIVNDFQKGDIAEGYSVSREKKESFPLTVTSAQKNPTAFYLCASSMKLAVVGDQFFGPGTRLTVL.

This clonotype counts as medium-sized (0.01 to 0.1%). The rearrangement links TRBV20-1 to TRBJ1-1; no reliable D call. CDR1 DFQATT and CDR2 SNEGSKA come from the germline V gene (reference sequence). The CDR3 loop spans 16 amino acids. V was shortened by 0 bases and J by 6 bases, with 20 bases between the two germline ends. CDR3 nucleotide sequence: TGCAGTGCTAGAGATATGGGAGATTCCCGGGTGGCTGAAGCTTTCTTT. This encodes CSARDMGDSRVAEAFF.

By share, this clonotype counts as medium-sized. Here the CDR3 DNA reads TGTGCCAGCAGCTTAGAGGGAAAAAAACAACAGCCCCAGCATTTT. This translates into CASSLEGKKQQPQHF. The chain recombines TRBV7-6 with TRBJ1-5; D remains ambiguous. Trimming pared 1 base from V and 7 bases from J, leaving 14 bases between. The CDR3 spans 15 residues. Germline V gives CDR1 SGHVS, CDR2 FNYEAQ.

This clonotype was counted many times. The rearrangement uses TRBV18 and TRBJ2-7; TRBD1 is a possible D gene (6 bases). CDR3 length equals 14 residues. V lost 3 bases and J lost 1, with 10 bases in between. Germline CDR1 reads KGHSH; CDR2 reads LQKENI. The DNA of the CDR3 is TGTGCCAGCTCACCCGGGACATTTTCCTACGAGCAGTACTTC. This encodes CASSPGTFSYEQYF.

Sample share makes this clonotype medium-sized. This chain uses TRBV15 with TRBJ2-7; D is possibly TRBD1 (6 bases). Germline V gene lookup returns CDR1 LNHNV and CDR2 YYDKDF (reference sequence). The CDR3 extends over 15 amino acids. Deletions cut 1 base from V and 7 bases from J, with 17 bases between. In DNA, the CDR3 is TGTGCCACCAGCAGAGGGGGGCAGGTACGTCCAGAGCAGTACTTC. Encoded protein: CATSRGGQVRPEQYF.

Judged by abundance, this clonotype is medium-sized. V is TRBV20-1 and J is TRBJ2-2, with 11 bases that match TRBD2. CDR1 is DFQATT, CDR2 SNEGSKA, per germline (reference sequence). CDR3 length: 14 residues. Trimming took 4 bases from V and 5 from J; bases not matched to a gene: 3. The CDR3: CSAIAGGTTGELFF. The CDR3 DNA follows: TGCAGTGCTATAGCGGGGGGGACTACCGGGGAGCTGTTTTTT.

In this sample, this clonotype is medium-sized (0.01 to 0.1%). The chain uses TRBV4-3 and TRBJ1-1; D ambiguous. The length of the CDR3 is 13 residues. The germline gives CDR1 LGHNA, CDR2 YSLEER. Trimming took off 1 base at V and 2 bases at J, with 5 bases between the two ends. The CDR3 DNA reads TGCGCCAGCAGCCAAGTCAAAAACACTGAAGCTTTCTTT. Translated: CASSQVKNTEAFF.

The table lists this clonotype with many counts. The chain recombines TRBV19 with TRBJ1-4; 8 nucleotides align to TRBD1. V lost 5 bases, J lost 8 bases, and 4 bases stayed unmatched. CDR1 is LNHDA, CDR2 SQIVND, per germline (reference sequence). The CDR3 covers 13 residues. Here the CDR3 reads CASSATGVEKLFF. In nucleotides, the CDR3 is TGTGCCAGTAGTGCGACAGGGGTAGAAAAACTGTTTTTT. Based on the CDR3 plus reference TRBV19 and TRBJ1-4, the full variable domain is DGGITQSPKYLFRKEGQNVTLSCEQNLNHDAMYWYRQDPGQGLRLIYYSQIVNDFQKGDIAEGYSVSREKKESFPLTVTSAQKNPTAFYLCASSATGVEKLFFGSGTQLSVL.

This clonotype was seen a few times. Being one base from a much bigger clone, this may be a read error. This chain links TRBV7-3 with TRBJ2-5; D is tentatively TRBD1 or TRBD2 (6 bases each). Per germline, CDR1 SGHTA and CDR2 FQGTGA. The length of the CDR3 is 14 residues. The CDR3 DNA follows: TGTGCCAGCAGCTTTTTGGGGGGCCAAGAGACCCAGTGCTTC. Amino acids: CASSFLGGQETQCF.

This clonotype occurred a few times. The rearrangement uses TRBV5-6 and TRBJ2-3; D gene uncertain. Germline V gene sequence: CDR1 SGHDT, CDR2 YYEEEE. The V end was cut by 2 bases, the J end by 6 bases, with 4 bases between. This CDR3 is 11 amino acids long. The CDR3 loop reads CASSLEDTQYF. CDR3 coding DNA: TGTGCCAGCAGCTTAGAGGATACGCAGTATTTT.

This clonotype has ten or more counts. A clone one base away is much larger, so this may be a read error. J is TRBJ2-7 and V is TRBV27, with 7 positions matching TRBD2. This CDR3 comprises 13 residues. The trim removed 3 bases at V and 6 bases at J, leaving 5 bases unmatched. Germline V CDR1 and CDR2: MNHEY, SMNVEV (reference sequence). The CDR3 protein is CASSFTSACEQYF. The CDR3 region has the DNA TGTGCCAGCAGTTTCACTAGCGCTTGCGAGCAGTACTTC.

This clonotype was observed at least ten times. The rearrangement uses TRBV18 and TRBJ1-5, with D unclear. CDR1 KGHSH and CDR2 LQKENI come from the germline V gene. V lost 5 bases and J 0 bases, leaving 11 bases between the germline ends. CDR3 length: 15 amino acids. The CDR3 loop is CASSADKNSNQPQHF. DNA for the CDR3: TGTGCCAGCTCAGCAGACAAAAATAGCAATCAGCCCCAGCATTTT.

This clonotype has a count of ten or more. The chain has TRBV5-6 and TRBJ2-5, with D hard to call. The CDR3 loop spans 14 amino acids. Trimming took off 0 bases at V and 2 bases at J, with 8 bases between the two ends. The germline CDR1 and CDR2 sequences are SGHDT and YYEEEE. CDR3 region: CASSLDALQETQYF. In DNA form, the CDR3 reads TGTGCCAGCAGCTTGGACGCGTTACAAGAGACCCAGTACTTC.

This clonotype was counted ten times or more. The V gene is TRBV11-2, the J gene TRBJ2-7; D is uncertain. Germline V gene lookup returns CDR1 SGHAT and CDR2 FQNNGV. Trimming shortened V by 4 bases and J by 1 base, and 11 bases separated the two germline ends. This CDR3 contains 14 residues. The CDR3 spells CASSSYVGSYEQYF. The CDR3 DNA reads as TGTGCCAGCAGCTCCTACGTGGGGTCCTACGAGCAGTACTTC.

By frequency in the sample, this clonotype is medium-sized (0.01 to 0.1%). A junction boundary mismatches the germline segment, possibly from a read error. V gene TRBV19 combines with J gene TRBJ1-1; no clear D gene. This CDR3 has 13 amino acids. CDR1 and CDR2 (germline): LNHDA, SQIVND (reference sequence). CDR3 bases: TGTGCCAGTAGTTTAGACGGATCGCGCTGGGCTTTCTTT. Translating it yields CASSLDGSRWAFF.

The sample holds many counts of this clonotype. The rearrangement uses TRBV11-2 and TRBJ2-2, with a possible D match to TRBD2 (6 bases). V lost 5 bases, J lost 6 bases, and 22 bases lay in between. CDR1 is SGHAT and CDR2 is FQNNGV in the germline V gene. This CDR3 region has 17 residues. The CDR3 loop reads CASSRKQTEGRAGELFF. CDR3 DNA sequence: TGTGCCAGCAGCCGCAAACAAACGGAGGGCCGGGCCGGGGAGCTGTTTTTT.

In this sample, this clonotype turned up once. The V call is TRBV10-1, the J call TRBJ2-7, with D possibly matching TRBD2 (5 bases). The CDR3 totals 13 residues. CDR1 is WNHNN and CDR2 is SYGVQD in the germline V gene (reference sequence). V lost 6 bases to trimming and J lost 10 bases, with 19 bases between them. The CDR3 DNA reads as TGCGCCAGCAGCGCGCGGAGAGGGCAGGCACAGTACGTC. As protein: CASSARRGQAQYV.

This clonotype appeared many times. This chain connects TRBV5-6 to TRBJ2-3, with 12 positions matching TRBD2. This CDR3 contains 15 residues. V shed 3 bases, J shed 4 bases, and the junction held 3 bases outside the gene matches. Germline V gives CDR1 SGHDT, CDR2 YYEEEE. The CDR3 DNA reads TGTGCCAGCAGCTCTAGCGGGGGGGCCGCAGATACGCAGTATTTT. This translates into CASSSSGGAADTQYF.

This clonotype is categorized as large. The chain carries TRBV6-1 and TRBJ2-1, with TRBD1 matching 7 bases. Trimming removed 10 bases from V and 4 bases from J; junction bases left unmatched: 10. CDR1 MNHNS and CDR2 SASEGT come from the germline V gene. The CDR3 consists of 14 residues. CDR3 nucleotide sequence: TGTGCCACCTCACGGGACAGCGGATACAATGAGCAGTTCTTC. Protein product: CATSRDSGYNEQFF.

This clonotype rates as large. This rearrangement joins TRBV15 to TRBJ2-1; D not resolved. Germline V gene lookup returns CDR1 LNHNV and CDR2 YYDKDF (reference sequence). The CDR3 consists of 11 residues. The V end was cut by 0 bases, the J end by 7 bases, with 1 base between. The CDR3 DNA sequence: TGTGCCACCAGCAGAGAGAATGAGCAGTTCTTC. Residues: CATSRENEQFF.

This clonotype is labeled as medium-sized (0.01 to 0.1%). The chain links TRBV10-1 to TRBJ2-3; D remains ambiguous. Germline V gene lookup returns CDR1 WNHNN and CDR2 SYGVQD (reference sequence). V was clipped by 0 bases and J by 4 bases, with 8 bases between them. The CDR3 sequence is 14 residues long. CDR3 amino acids: CASSESNQADTQYF. CDR3 DNA sequence: TGCGCCAGCAGTGAGTCGAATCAGGCAGATACGCAGTATTTT.

This clonotype is medium-sized within its sample. This chain connects TRBV27 to TRBJ2-1; D gene uncertain. CDR1 is MNHEY and CDR2 is SMNVEV in the germline V gene (reference sequence). This CDR3 comprises 14 residues. V shed 5 bases and J shed 4 bases, with 12 bases lying between them. DNA for the CDR3: TGTGCCAGCAGTAGGCCCCCGGGTTACAATGAGCAGTTCTTC. Translating gives CASSRPPGYNEQFF.

The V gene is TRBV9, the J gene TRBJ1-2; D is ambiguous. The germline V gene encodes CDR1 SGDLS and CDR2 YYNGEE. CDR3 length: 14 amino acids. V lost 0 bases and J lost 1, with 7 bases in between. For the CDR3, the DNA is TGTGCCAGCAGCGTAGTAGAGGGTAACTATGGCTACACCTTC. Translation gives CASSVVEGNYGYTF. The full variable domain, its missing parts supplied by reference TRBV9 and TRBJ1-2, is DSGVTQTPKHLITATGQRVTLRCSPRSGDLSVYWYQQSLDQGLQFLIQYYNGEERAKGNILERFSAQQFPDLHSELNLSSLELGDSALYFCASSVVEGNYGYTFGSGTRLTVV.

This clonotype is medium-sized by share. The J gene is TRBJ2-1, the V gene TRBV2, with 11 bases matching TRBD1. Germline CDR1 SNHLY, CDR2 FYNNEI. The junction had 2 bases not matched to a gene; V was cut back by 6 bases and J by 10 bases. The CDR3 has 12 amino acids. CDR3 in DNA: TGTGCCAGCAGGGACAGGGGGCGGGAGCAGTTCTTC. As protein: CASRDRGREQFF.

This clonotype was seen ten or more times. The chain links TRBV2 to TRBJ2-5, with 8 bases matching TRBD1. J lost 2 bases, V lost 5 bases, and 7 bases had no gene match. This CDR3 region has 15 residues. In germline, CDR1 is SNHLY, CDR2 FYNNEI. The CDR3 sequence is CASSRTGIPQETQYF. The CDR3 DNA reads as TGTGCCAGCAGTCGGACAGGGATTCCTCAAGAGACCCAGTACTTC.

This clonotype appeared many times. The gene calls are TRBV5-4 and TRBJ2-7; no clear D. The CDR3 consists of 19 residues. Germline V gives CDR1 SGHNT, CDR2 YYREEE (reference sequence). Trimming shortened V by 2 bases and J by 0 bases, and 24 bases separated the two germline ends. For the CDR3, the DNA is TGTGCCAGCAGCTTTCCGTCTCCATCGCTAGAAACAGTCTCCTACGAGCAGTACTTC. It is translated as CASSFPSPSLETVSYEQYF. The full variable domain, its missing parts supplied by reference TRBV5-4 and TRBJ2-7, is ETGVTQSPTHLIKTRGQQVTLRCSSQSGHNTVSWYQQALGQGPQFIFQYYREEENGRGNFPPRFSGLQFPNYSSELNVNALELDDSALYLCASSFPSPSLETVSYEQYFGPGTRLTVT.

Concerning this clonotype: An end of the junction differs from the germline gene, which may be a read error. This sequence joins TRBV10-3 and TRBJ1-1; the D gene is possibly TRBD1 (6 bases). The germline gives CDR1 ENHRY, CDR2 SYGVKD. This CDR3 has 13 amino acids. The CDR3 DNA reads TGTGCCGTCAGGGGCGGCGTAAACACTGAAGCTTTCTTT. Its translation: CAVRGGVNTEAFF.

This clonotype rates as large. A junction boundary mismatches the germline segment, possibly from a read error. This sequence joins TRBV27 and TRBJ2-3; D possibly matches TRBD1 or TRBD2 (6 bases each). This CDR3 region has 15 residues. CDR1 and CDR2 from the germline V gene are MNHEY and SMNVEV (reference sequence). CDR3 residues: CATSSEIGGTDTQYF. CDR3 nucleotides: TGTGCCACCAGTTCGGAAATAGGGGGGACAGATACGCAGTATTTT.

This clonotype appeared many times. V and J are TRBV11-2 and TRBJ1-4; D is unresolved. The CDR3 extends over 13 amino acids. With 8 bases removed from V and 8 bases from J, the gap between germline ends came to 15 bases. Germline-derived CDR1 and CDR2 are SGHAT and FQNNGV. The CDR3 spells CASAKRSGEKLFF. CDR3 DNA: TGTGCCAGCGCCAAAAGGTCCGGCGAAAAACTGTTTTTT.